This record looks at one T cell receptor beta chain sequence and its context. Its antigen is unidentified. The sample belongs to a study of shared clonotypes between healthy human individuals. A CD45RA-negative memory subset and a CD45RA+ naive subset were separated from the CD4+ cells. Data came from immunoSEQ multiplex PCR; TCRdb stores just in-frame clones and leaves some out. This table has a few million clones, roughly 95% appearing once. Study findings and constraints: Shared clonotypes across all four donors exceeded non-shared ones in generation probability.

Germline values: CDR1 SGHAT, CDR2 FQNNGV. This CDR3 has 15 amino acids. V lost 0 bases and J lost 7, with 15 bases in between. Sequencing was done on a sample of naive CD4+ T cells sorted from blood. Documented subset: CD45RA+ positively selected. The chain joins TRBV11-2 to TRBJ1-2; D remains unclear. The origin of this receptor is a man younger than 35 in good health. DNA of the CDR3: TGTGCCAGCAGCTTAGATCTCACGGTCGCGTTTGGCTACACCTTC. Translated, it gives CASSLDLTVAFGYTF. The variable domain in full, with the rest retrieved from reference TRBV11-2 and TRBJ1-2, is EAGVAQSPRYKIIEKRQSVAFWCNPISGHATLYWYQQILGQGPKLLIQFQNNGVVDDSQLPKDRFSAERLKGVDSTLKIQPAKLEDSAVYLCASSLDLTVAFGYTFGSGTRLTVV.